This T cell receptor (beta chain) was identified in a study of blood T cells in healthy people across ages. About this clonotype: Antigen unknown.

Study-wide points: Older age coincided with a roughly linear decline in TCR beta diversity per million T cells. Possibly, changes in expanded clonotypes were confounded because donor CMV status was unknown.

Looked up from germline, CDR1 is MNHNY and CDR2 is SVGAGI (reference sequence). This CDR3 spans 13 amino acids. Next came a second PCR, run for about 6 to 12 cycles, which used a sample-barcoded 5' primer along with a J-beta primer mix. A tag from a template-switch adaptor with 12 random nucleotides marked each cDNA molecule. TCRdb used MiXCR to reprocess the 5' RACE reads, holding one entry per CDR3 protein. The data contain fewer than 900,000 distinct CDR3 sequences, approximately 43% of them singletons. The source material was blood. The clonotype comes from a woman aged 55-70 years in good health. This chain uses TRBV6-6 with TRBJ2-1; no clear D. The closer fit of TRBJ2-7 to the DNA end suggests the J call may be wrong. CDR3 amino acids: CASSYTPSNEQYF. CDR3 coding DNA: TGTGCCAGCAGTTACACACCTTCCAATGAGCAGTACTTC.